A selection of T cell receptor beta chains follows, all from one sample in a study of blood T cell repertoires in COVID-19. TCRdb's table, derived via immunoSEQ multiplex PCR, lists solely in-frame clones and lacks some. The data contain about 42,000 clones, around 79% of them singletons. Input material: peripheral blood. These receptors were collected from a woman older than 75 with acute or convalescent COVID-19. CDR3s include the opening cysteine and the closing phenylalanine or tryptophan. A D gene is named only where the DNA matches it firmly. The listing skips clone size in some rows; elsewhere it reads once, few, many or a size class.

cdr3_nt cdr3_aa d_call v_call cdr3_length j_call clone_size
TGTGCCAGTAGTAAGGGCGGGACAGGAGACCGAGAAGCTTTCTTT CASSKGGTGDREAFF TRBD1 TRBV19 15 TRBJ1-1 -
TGTGCCAGCAGCCAAGAGGGGAGGACAGGGGGCAGGATAGAGACCCAGTACTTC CASSQEGRTGGRIETQYF TRBD1 TRBV3-1/TRBV3-2 18 TRBJ2-5 -
TGTGCCAGCAGCGTAAGCGGGAGGGAGCAGTACTTC CASSVSGREQYF TRBD2 TRBV5-6 12 TRBJ2-7 -
TGTGCCAGCAGCCCCACCAGGCAGGGGCAGTTCTTC CASSPTRQGQFF - TRBV7-9 12 TRBJ2-1 -
TGTGCCTGGAGTGGCGTGGGGCCCCCAGATACGCAGTATTTT CAWSGVGPPDTQYF - TRBV30 14 TRBJ2-3 -
TGTGCCAGCAGTTACGGGGCGGGAGACTACGAGCAGTACTTC CASSYGAGDYEQYF TRBD2 TRBV6-2/TRBV6-3 14 TRBJ2-7 medium-sized
TGTGCCAGCAACACATTTGACAGGGAAAACACTGAAGCTTTCTTT CASNTFDRENTEAFF TRBD1 TRBV5-4 15 TRBJ1-1 -
TGTGCCAGCAATCGGGCAGGGGCGAACACTGAAGCTTTCTTT CASNRAGANTEAFF - TRBV7-2 14 TRBJ1-1 -
TGTGCCAGCAGGGGAGGTATCCTTATGTATACGCAGTATTTT CASRGGILMYTQYF - TRBV27 14 TRBJ2-3 few
TGTGCCAGCAGCCTCGACCAAGGTGGAGGGACAGATACGCAGTATTTT CASSLDQGGGTDTQYF - TRBV3-1/TRBV3-2 16 TRBJ2-3 -
TGTGCCAGCTCACCTGGGACAGGGATGGGAAATTCACCCCTCCACTTT CASSPGTGMGNSPLHF TRBD1 TRBV18 16 TRBJ1-6 -
TGTGCCATCGCCCGGGGCGGGGGAGGGCAGTATTTT CAIARGGGGQYF TRBD2 TRBV10-3 12 TRBJ2-3 -
TGTGCCAGCAGTGAAGCATCAGGGGTCAACACCGGGGAGCTGTTTTTT CASSEASGVNTGELFF - TRBV6-1 16 TRBJ2-2 -
TGTGCCAGTTACTCCCCAGGGGGCAAAGCTTTCTTT CASYSPGGKAFF TRBD1 TRBV9 12 TRBJ1-1 -
TGTGCCAGCAGCTTGGCAGGGGGTACTAACTATGGCTACACCTTC CASSLAGGTNYGYTF TRBD1 TRBV11-3 15 TRBJ1-2 -
TGTGCCAGTAGTATGACCGGGGATTCTGGAAACACCATATATTTT CASSMTGDSGNTIYF - TRBV19 15 TRBJ1-3 -
TGTGCCTGGACAGGGTACTATAATTCACCCCTCCACTTT CAWTGYYNSPLHF - TRBV30 13 TRBJ1-6 -
TGTGCCAGCAGCGTAGATCCTAGCGGGAGCTACGAGCAGTACTTC CASSVDPSGSYEQYF TRBD2 TRBV9 15 TRBJ2-7 -
TGCGCCAGCAGTGAAGGCGGGAGGGATGGCGGTGAGCAGTTCTTC CASSEGGRDGGEQFF TRBD2 TRBV10-1 15 TRBJ2-1 -
TGTGCCACCAGCAGAGGGAGTACCTACAATGAGCAGTTCTTC CATSRGSTYNEQFF - TRBV15 14 TRBJ2-1 -
TGTGCCAGCAGGGGGACAGTACAAGAGACCCAGTACTTC CASRGTVQETQYF TRBD1 TRBV6-5 13 TRBJ2-5 -
TGTGCCAGCAGCTTGGCTAGCGGGAGATGGAATGAGCAGTTCTTC CASSLASGRWNEQFF TRBD2 TRBV7-9 15 TRBJ2-1 -
TGTGCCAGCAGTTTTCCCGGGAGCAATGAGCAGTTCTTC CASSFPGSNEQFF - TRBV27 13 TRBJ2-1 -
TGTGCCAGCAGCCTCAGGTCATGGCGAGAGCAGTTCTTC CASSLRSWREQFF - TRBV7-9 13 TRBJ2-1 -
TGTGCCAGCAGCTTGGCTTCCATTTCGGGAAACACCATATATTTT CASSLASISGNTIYF - TRBV7-9 15 TRBJ1-3 once
TGTGCCAGCAGTCCACTCTCTAGCGGGGTCGATACGCAGTATTTT CASSPLSSGVDTQYF TRBD2 TRBV5-4 15 TRBJ2-3 -
TGTGCCAGCAGTCGCTCGGGCGGGACAGGGAGGCGCGAGGGCTACACCTTC CASSRSGGTGRREGYTF TRBD1 TRBV6-4 17 TRBJ1-2 few
TGTGCCACCAGTGGAGGAGGTAGCACAGATACGCAGTATTTT CATSGGGSTDTQYF - TRBV24-1 14 TRBJ2-3 once
TGTGCCAGTAGTTTGACAGGGGGCGGCTCCTACAATGAGCAGTTCTTC CASSLTGGGSYNEQFF TRBD1 TRBV19 16 TRBJ2-1 -
TGTGCCAGCTCACCTTCAGCGGGTCTGGCCGTCTCCAATGAGCAGTTCTTC CASSPSAGLAVSNEQFF - TRBV18 17 TRBJ2-1 -
TGTGCCAGCAGCCAAGTTTACAACACAGATACGCAGTATTTT CASSQVYNTDTQYF - TRBV16 14 TRBJ2-3 -
TGTGCCAGCAGTTACCGACATCAGACTGAAGCTTTCTTT CASSYRHQTEAFF - TRBV12-3/TRBV12-4 13 TRBJ1-1 -